The 11 T cell receptor beta chains below were found in one sample sequenced in a study of CD8 T cells in ankylosing spondylitis. Which antigens these TCRs recognize remains unknown. MiXCR, applied by TCRdb to the 5' RACE reads, yields one record per CDR3 protein. This sample yields over 600,000 distinct CDR3 sequences, of which about 20% are seen a single time; under 20% belongs to the top ten. Study results and limitations: A motif of under 10 highly homologous TCR beta variants was seen as apparently characteristic of ankylosing spondylitis blood.

Sequenced sample: blood, either unsorted or a sorted T cell fraction (not recorded which). These TCRs come from a male donor with ankylosing spondylitis.

The gene calls are TRBV12-3 or TRBV12-4 and TRBJ2-3; 14 bases align to TRBD2. J gave up 2 bases and V 5 bases, and 12 bases lay outside the gene matches. The CDR3 spans 19 residues. The DNA of the CDR3 is TGTGCCAGCAGTCCCCTGTGGACTAGCGGGGGGCCAATCACAGATACGCAGTATTTT. Its protein is CASSPLWTSGGPITDTQYF.

The CDR3 spells CASSFGQGRTEAFF. The CDR3 DNA reads as TGTGCCAGCAGTTTTGGGCAGGGGAGGACTGAAGCTTTCTTT. The chain carries TRBV12-3 or TRBV12-4 and TRBJ1-1; possibly TRBD1 for D (6 bases). The V end lost 3 bases, the J end lost 5 bases, and 13 bases lay between the germline ends. CDR3 length equals 14 residues.

The rearrangement links TRBV25-1 to TRBJ2-5; D not certain. Deletions cut 5 bases from V and 2 bases from J, with 18 bases between. CDR3 size: 16 residues. CDR1 MGHDK and CDR2 SYGVNS come from the germline V gene. DNA for the CDR3: TGTGCCAGCAGTTTTTTCCGCCCGAACCTACAAGAGACCCAGTACTTC. It yields the protein CASSFFRPNLQETQYF.

This chain connects TRBV27 to TRBJ2-2; D gene unclear. V was cut by 8 bases and J by 1 base, with 5 bases left in between. CDR1 and CDR2 (germline): MNHEY, SMNVEV (reference sequence). The CDR3 runs 12 residues. This chain's CDR3 is CASQENTGELFF. CDR3 sequence (DNA): TGTGCCAGCCAGGAGAACACCGGGGAGCTGTTTTTT.

This clonotype was found a few times. The chain combines TRBV18 with TRBJ2-1; D possibly corresponds to TRBD1 (6 bases). Trimming cost V 5 bases and J 1 base, with 9 bases left between them. The CDR3 sequence is 14 residues long. Germline lookup yields CDR1 KGHSH and CDR2 LQKENI. This chain's CDR3 is CASSGTTSYNEQFF. DNA for the CDR3: TGTGCCAGCTCAGGGACAACTTCCTACAATGAGCAGTTCTTC.

This clonotype came up a few times. This chain uses TRBV4-1 with TRBJ2-3; perhaps D is TRBD1 or TRBD2 (5 bases each). Germline loops: CDR1 MGHRA, CDR2 YSYEKL. V lost 4 bases and J 6 bases, leaving 20 bases between the germline ends. This CDR3 region has 16 residues. CDR3 amino acids: CASSPSPGTHGDTQYF. The CDR3 nucleotides are TGCGCCAGCAGCCCGTCGCCGGGGACCCACGGGGATACGCAGTATTTT.

The chain couples TRBV20-1 to TRBJ2-2; 9 bases align to TRBD2. The length of the CDR3 is 16 residues. The germline gives CDR1 DFQATT, CDR2 SNEGSKA (reference sequence). With 0 bases clipped from V and 8 bases from J, the junction kept 10 bases outside the gene matches. The DNA of the CDR3 is TGCAGTGCTAGAGAGCGCGGGAGGGCCTTCTTTGGGGAGCTGTTTTTT. Translated, it gives CSARERGRAFFGELFF.

Many counts were recorded for this clonotype. The chain has TRBV4-3 and TRBJ2-3; 10 bases line up with TRBD1. The CDR3 loop spans 18 amino acids. Germline loops: CDR1 LGHNA, CDR2 YSLEER. Unmatched junction bases numbered 13, after V lost 0 bases and J lost 7 bases. The CDR3 here is CASSQDVRPGQGLNTQYF. The CDR3 nucleotides read TGCGCCAGCAGCCAAGATGTTCGCCCGGGACAGGGGCTCAATACGCAGTATTTT.

The gene calls are TRBV12-3 or TRBV12-4 and TRBJ2-6; no definite D call. The CDR3 contains 17 residues. With 5 bases removed from V and 2 bases from J, the gap between germline ends came to 16 bases. The CDR3 spells CASSPRTPRTGANVLTF. In DNA form, the CDR3 reads TGTGCCAGCAGTCCCCGGACGCCGCGAACTGGGGCCAACGTCCTGACTTTC.

J is TRBJ1-4 and V is TRBV13; 7 bases line up with TRBD1. In germline, CDR1 is PRHDT, CDR2 FYEKMQ (reference sequence). This CDR3 region has 16 residues. V gave up 3 bases and J gave up 7 bases; unmatched junction bases: 11. The CDR3 sequence is CASSFGGGARGEKLFF. CDR3 bases: TGTGCCAGCAGCTTCGGAGGGGGCGCAAGGGGTGAAAAACTGTTTTTT.

This clonotype was picked up a small number of times. The chain is built from TRBV4-1 and TRBJ2-2, with D maybe TRBD2 (6 bases). Germline lookup yields CDR1 MGHRA and CDR2 YSYEKL. This CDR3 is built from 17 residues. Trimming took 1 base from V and 5 from J, leaving 17 bases between them. This CDR3 is CASSQVYGGYPTGELFF. The CDR3 DNA reads TGCGCCAGCAGCCAAGTTTACGGGGGATACCCTACCGGGGAGCTGTTTTTT.